This TCR beta chain was documented in a study of T cells after yellow fever vaccination. Points from the study as a whole: Compared with primary, the secondary response was weaker and peaked at day 5, not 15.

TCR cDNA was made by 5'RACE template switching, adding a universal primer site and UMIs. In TCRdb, the 5' RACE reads were re-called with MiXCR into one record per CDR3 protein. The table records some 160,000 distinct CDR3 sequences, over 7% of them present only once. Germline CDR1 SNHLY, CDR2 FYNNEI. This CDR3 is built from 14 residues. V lost 6 bases and J 0 bases, leaving 9 bases between the germline ends. Worth noting for this clonotype: Its specificity is unknown.

The rearrangement joins TRBV2 to TRBJ2-1; D gene uncertain. The TCR was taken from a man aged 18 to 30 who received the YFV17D yellow fever vaccine. Sequenced material: CD8+ T cells sorted from PBMCs, taken 45 days after the yellow fever booster vaccination. This CDR3 reads CASRSYASYNEQFF. DNA for the CDR3: TGTGCCAGCAGGTCATACGCCTCCTACAATGAGCAGTTCTTC.